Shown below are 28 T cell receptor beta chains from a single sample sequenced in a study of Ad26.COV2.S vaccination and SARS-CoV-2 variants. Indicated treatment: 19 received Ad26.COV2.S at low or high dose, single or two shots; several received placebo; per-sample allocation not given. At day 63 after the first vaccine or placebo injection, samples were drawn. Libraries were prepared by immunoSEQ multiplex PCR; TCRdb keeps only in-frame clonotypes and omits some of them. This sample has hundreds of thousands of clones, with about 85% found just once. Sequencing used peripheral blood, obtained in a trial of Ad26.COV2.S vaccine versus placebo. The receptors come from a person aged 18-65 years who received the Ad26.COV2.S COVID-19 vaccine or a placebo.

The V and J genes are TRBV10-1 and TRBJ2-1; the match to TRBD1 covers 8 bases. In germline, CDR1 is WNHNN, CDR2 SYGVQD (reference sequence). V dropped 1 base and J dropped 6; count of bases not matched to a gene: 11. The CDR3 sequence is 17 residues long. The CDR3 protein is CASSEWGRTGQGNEQFF. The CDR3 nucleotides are TGCGCCAGCAGTGAGTGGGGGAGGACAGGACAGGGCAATGAGCAGTTCTTC.

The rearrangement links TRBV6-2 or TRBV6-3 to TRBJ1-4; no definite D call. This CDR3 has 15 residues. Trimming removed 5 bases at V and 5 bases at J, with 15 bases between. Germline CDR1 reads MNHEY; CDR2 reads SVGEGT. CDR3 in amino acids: CASSKPSGGNEKLFF. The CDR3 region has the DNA TGTGCCAGCAGTAAACCATCAGGAGGCAATGAAAAACTGTTTTTT.

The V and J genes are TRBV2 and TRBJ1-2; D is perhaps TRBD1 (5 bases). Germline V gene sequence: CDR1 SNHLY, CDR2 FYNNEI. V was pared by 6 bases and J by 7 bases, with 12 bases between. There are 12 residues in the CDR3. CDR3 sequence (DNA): TGTGCCAGCAGAGCAGGGTATCGTGGCTACACCTTC. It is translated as CASRAGYRGYTF.

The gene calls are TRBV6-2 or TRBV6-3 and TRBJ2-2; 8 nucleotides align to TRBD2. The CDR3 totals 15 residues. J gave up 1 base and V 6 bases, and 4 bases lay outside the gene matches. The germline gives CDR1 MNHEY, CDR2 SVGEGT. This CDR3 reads CASSWTSWNTGELFF. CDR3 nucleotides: TGTGCCAGCAGCTGGACTAGCTGGAACACCGGGGAGCTGTTTTTT.

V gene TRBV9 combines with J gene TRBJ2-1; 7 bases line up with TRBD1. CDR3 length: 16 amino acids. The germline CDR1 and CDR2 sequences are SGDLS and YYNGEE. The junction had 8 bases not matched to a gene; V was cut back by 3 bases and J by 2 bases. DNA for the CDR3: TGTGCCAGCAGCGGACGACAGGGATCCCCCTACAATGAGCAGTTCTTC. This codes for CASSGRQGSPYNEQFF.

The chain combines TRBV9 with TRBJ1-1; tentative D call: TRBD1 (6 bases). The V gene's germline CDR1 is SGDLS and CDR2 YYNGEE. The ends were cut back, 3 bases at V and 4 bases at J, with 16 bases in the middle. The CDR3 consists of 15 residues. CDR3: CASSEQGVSGTEAFF. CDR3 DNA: TGTGCCAGCAGCGAACAGGGAGTATCGGGCACTGAAGCTTTCTTT.

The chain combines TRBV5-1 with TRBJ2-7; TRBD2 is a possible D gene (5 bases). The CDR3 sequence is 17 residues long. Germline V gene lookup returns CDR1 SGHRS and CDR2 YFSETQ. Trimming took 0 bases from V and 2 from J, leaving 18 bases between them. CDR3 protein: CASSLAGAENPPYEQYF. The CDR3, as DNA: TGCGCCAGCAGCTTGGCCGGAGCGGAGAATCCGCCCTACGAGCAGTACTTC.

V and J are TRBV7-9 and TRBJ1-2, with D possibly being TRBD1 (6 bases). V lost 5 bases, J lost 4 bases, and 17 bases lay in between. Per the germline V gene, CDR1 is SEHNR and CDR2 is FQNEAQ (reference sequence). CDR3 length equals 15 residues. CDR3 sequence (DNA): TGTGCCAGCAGCCGAAATACAGGGTTGGGCTATGGCTACACCTTC. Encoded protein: CASSRNTGLGYGYTF.

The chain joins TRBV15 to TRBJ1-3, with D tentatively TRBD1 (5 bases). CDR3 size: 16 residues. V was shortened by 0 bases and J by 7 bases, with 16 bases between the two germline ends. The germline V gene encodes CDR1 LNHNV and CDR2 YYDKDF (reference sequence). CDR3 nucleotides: TGTGCCACCAGCAGAGATCTCATGGCAGGGACGAACACCATATATTTT. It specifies CATSRDLMAGTNTIYF.

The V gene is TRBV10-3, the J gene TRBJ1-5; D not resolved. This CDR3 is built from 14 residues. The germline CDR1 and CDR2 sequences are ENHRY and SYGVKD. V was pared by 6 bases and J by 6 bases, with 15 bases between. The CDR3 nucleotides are TGTGCCATCAGCGAAGGCGGGTTCTTTCAGCCCCAGCATTTT. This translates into CAISEGGFFQPQHF.

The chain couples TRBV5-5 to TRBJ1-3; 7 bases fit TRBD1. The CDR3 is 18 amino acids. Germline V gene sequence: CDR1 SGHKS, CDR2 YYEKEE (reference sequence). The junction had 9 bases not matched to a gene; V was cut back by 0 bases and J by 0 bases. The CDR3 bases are TGTGCCAGCAGCTTGGTTCTGACAGGGACTTTCTCTGGAAACACCATATATTTT. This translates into CASSLVLTGTFSGNTIYF.

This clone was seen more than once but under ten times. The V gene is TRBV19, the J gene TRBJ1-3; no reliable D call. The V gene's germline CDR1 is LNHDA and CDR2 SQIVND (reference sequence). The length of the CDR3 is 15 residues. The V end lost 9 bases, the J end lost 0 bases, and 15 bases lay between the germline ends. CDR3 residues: CASWARGSSGNTIYF. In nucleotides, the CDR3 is TGTGCCAGCTGGGCCCGTGGGTCCTCTGGAAACACCATATATTTT.

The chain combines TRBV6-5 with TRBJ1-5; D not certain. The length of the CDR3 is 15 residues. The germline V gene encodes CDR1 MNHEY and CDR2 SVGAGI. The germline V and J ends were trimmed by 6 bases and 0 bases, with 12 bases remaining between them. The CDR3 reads CASSRLGYSNQPQHF. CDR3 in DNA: TGTGCCAGCAGCCGCCTTGGCTATAGCAATCAGCCCCAGCATTTT.

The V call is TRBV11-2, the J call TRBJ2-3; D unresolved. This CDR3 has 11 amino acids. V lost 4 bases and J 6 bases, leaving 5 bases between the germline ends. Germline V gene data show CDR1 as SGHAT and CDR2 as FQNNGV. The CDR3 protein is CASSSQDTQYF. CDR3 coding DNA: TGTGCCAGCAGCTCTCAGGATACGCAGTATTTT.

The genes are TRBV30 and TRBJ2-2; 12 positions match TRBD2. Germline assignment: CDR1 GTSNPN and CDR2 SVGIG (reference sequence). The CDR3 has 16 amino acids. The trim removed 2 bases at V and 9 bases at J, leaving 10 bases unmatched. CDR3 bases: TGTGCCTGGAGTCCGCCGGGACTAGCGGGTGTCAGGGAGCTGTTTTTT. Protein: CAWSPPGLAGVRELFF.

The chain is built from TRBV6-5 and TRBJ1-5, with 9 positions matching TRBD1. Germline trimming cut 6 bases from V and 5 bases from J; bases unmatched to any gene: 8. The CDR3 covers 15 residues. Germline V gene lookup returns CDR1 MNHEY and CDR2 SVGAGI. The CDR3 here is CASRQGTGSYQPQHF. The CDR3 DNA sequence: TGTGCCAGCAGGCAAGGGACAGGGTCGTATCAGCCCCAGCATTTT.

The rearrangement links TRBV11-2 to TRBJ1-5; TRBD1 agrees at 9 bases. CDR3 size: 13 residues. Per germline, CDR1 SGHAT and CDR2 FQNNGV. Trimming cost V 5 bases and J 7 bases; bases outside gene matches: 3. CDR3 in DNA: TGTGCCAGCAGCGGGGACAGGGAACAGCCCCAGCATTTT. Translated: CASSGDREQPQHF.

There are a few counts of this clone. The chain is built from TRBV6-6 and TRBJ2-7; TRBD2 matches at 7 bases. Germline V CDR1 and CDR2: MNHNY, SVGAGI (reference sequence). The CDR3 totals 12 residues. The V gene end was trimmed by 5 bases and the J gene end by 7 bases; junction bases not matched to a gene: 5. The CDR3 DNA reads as TGTGCCAGCAGTCGACCCGGGGGGGAGCAGTACTTC. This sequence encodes CASSRPGGEQYF.

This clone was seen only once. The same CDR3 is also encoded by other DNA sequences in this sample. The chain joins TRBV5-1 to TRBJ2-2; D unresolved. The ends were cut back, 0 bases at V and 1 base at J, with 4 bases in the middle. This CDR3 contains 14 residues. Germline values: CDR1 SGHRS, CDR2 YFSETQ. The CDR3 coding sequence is TGCGCCAGCAGCTTGGGGTTGAACACCGGGGAGCTGTTTTTT. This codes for CASSLGLNTGELFF.

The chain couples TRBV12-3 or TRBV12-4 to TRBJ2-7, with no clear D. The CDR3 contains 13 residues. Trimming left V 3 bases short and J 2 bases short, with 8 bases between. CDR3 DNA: TGTGCCAGCAGTTTGGACCGAACCTACGAGCAGTACTTC. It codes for CASSLDRTYEQYF.

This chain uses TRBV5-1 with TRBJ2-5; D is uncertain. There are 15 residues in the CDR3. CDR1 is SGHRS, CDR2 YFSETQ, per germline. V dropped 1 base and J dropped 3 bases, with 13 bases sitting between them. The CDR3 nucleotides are TGCGCCAGCAGCTTGAACCACCCCATAGAAGAGACCCAGTACTTC. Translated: CASSLNHPIEETQYF.

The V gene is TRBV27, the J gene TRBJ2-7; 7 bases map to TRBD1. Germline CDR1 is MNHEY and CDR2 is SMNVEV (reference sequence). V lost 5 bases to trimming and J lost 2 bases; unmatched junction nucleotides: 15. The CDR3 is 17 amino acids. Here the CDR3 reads CASSPLSSTGVPYEQYF. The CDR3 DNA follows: TGTGCCAGCAGTCCCCTCTCGTCAACAGGGGTTCCCTACGAGCAGTACTTC.

CDR3 in DNA: TGCAGTGCTAGTGGCGCGGGGCTGGGGGCGGATACGCAGTATTTT. It encodes CSASGAGLGADTQYF. The V gene is TRBV20-1, the J gene TRBJ2-3, with D perhaps TRBD1 or TRBD2 (6 bases each). Germline V CDR1 and CDR2: DFQATT, SNEGSKA (reference sequence). CDR3 length: 15 residues. The ends were cut back, 3 bases at V and 6 bases at J, with 19 bases in the middle.

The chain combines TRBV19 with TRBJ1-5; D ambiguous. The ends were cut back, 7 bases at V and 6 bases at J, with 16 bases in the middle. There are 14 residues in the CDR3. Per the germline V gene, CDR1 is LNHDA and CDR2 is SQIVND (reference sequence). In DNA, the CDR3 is TGTGCCAGTAATCCAGGAATTCGGGGTCAGCCCCAGCATTTT. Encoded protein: CASNPGIRGQPQHF.

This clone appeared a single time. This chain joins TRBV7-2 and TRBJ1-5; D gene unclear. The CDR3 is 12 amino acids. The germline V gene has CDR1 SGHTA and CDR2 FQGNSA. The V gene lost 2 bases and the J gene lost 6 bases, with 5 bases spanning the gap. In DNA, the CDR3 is TGTGCCAGCAGCTTATCACGTCAGCCCCAGCATTTT. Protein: CASSLSRQPQHF.

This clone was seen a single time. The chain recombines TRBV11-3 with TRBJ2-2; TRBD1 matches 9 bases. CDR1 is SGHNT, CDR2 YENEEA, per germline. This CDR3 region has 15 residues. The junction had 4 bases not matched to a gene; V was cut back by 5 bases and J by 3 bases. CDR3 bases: TGTGCCAGCAGCACAGGGGGCGCGGACACCGGGGAGCTGTTTTTT. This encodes CASSTGGADTGELFF.

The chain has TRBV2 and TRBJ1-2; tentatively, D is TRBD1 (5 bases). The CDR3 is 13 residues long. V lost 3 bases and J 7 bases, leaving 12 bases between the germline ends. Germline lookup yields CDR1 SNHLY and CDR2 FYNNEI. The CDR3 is CASSEGSGGGYTF. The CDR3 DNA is TGTGCCAGCAGTGAGGGTAGTGGGGGTGGCTACACCTTC. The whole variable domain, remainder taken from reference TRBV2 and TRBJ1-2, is EPEVTQTPSHQVTQMGQEVILRCVPISNHLYFYWYRQILGQKVEFLVSFYNNEISEKSEIFDDQFSVERPDGSNFTLKIRSTKLEDSAMYFCASSEGSGGGYTFGSGTRLTVV.

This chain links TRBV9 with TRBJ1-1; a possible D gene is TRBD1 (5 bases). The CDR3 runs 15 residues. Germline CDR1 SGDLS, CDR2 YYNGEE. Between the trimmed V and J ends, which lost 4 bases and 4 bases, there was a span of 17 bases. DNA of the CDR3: TGTGCCAGCAGCCCCCCGGCCGGGGGGGGCACTGAAGCTTTCTTT. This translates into CASSPPAGGGTEAFF.